This TCR beta chain was documented in a study of blood T cells in healthy people across ages. Whole-study findings and limits: Unsorted PBMC input precluded a conclusive naive versus antigen-experienced comparison.

Then a second PCR, running about 6 to 11 cycles, was carried out with a sample-barcoded 5' primer and a J-beta primer mix. TCRdb called the 5' RACE reads again in MiXCR, with one record for every CDR3 protein. The sample carries around 1,100,000 distinct CDR3 sequences, roughly two fifths recorded once. With regard to this clonotype: Its antigen is as yet unknown.

The CDR3 consists of 14 residues. Germline V gene lookup returns CDR1 LGHNA and CDR2 YSLEER. Trimming at V came to 5 bases and at J to 7 bases, leaving 10 bases not matched to a gene. This receptor was obtained from a young man in good health. V usage is TRBV4-3 and J usage is TRBJ2-7; 8 bases agree with TRBD2. Sequencing used blood. In DNA, the CDR3 is TGCGCCAGCAGCTTACTAGCGGACTACAATGAGCAGTACTTC. Protein sequence: CASSLLADYNEQYF.